A single sample is the source of the 2 T cell receptor beta chains below, sequenced in a study of blood T cells in healthy people across ages. A second PCR of 7 to 11 cycles used a sample-barcoded 5' primer and a J-beta primer mix. TCRdb reprocessed the 5' RACE reads via MiXCR and lists one record per CDR3 protein. The sample carries some 1.5 million distinct CDR3 sequences, roughly 43% recorded once. The specimen was blood. The source of these receptors is a young woman in good health.

This clonotype was seen more than once but under ten times. V is TRBV5-1 and J is TRBJ1-2; no clear D gene. Trimming removed 0 bases from V and 5 bases from J, with 11 bases in between. In germline, CDR1 is SGHRS, CDR2 YFSETQ. This CDR3 spans 14 amino acids. For the CDR3, the DNA is TGCGCCAGCAGCTTGGCCGACGGTGGATATGGCTACACCTTC. Residues: CASSLADGGYGYTF.

A note on this clonotype: Its ends do not fully match the called genes, so a read error is possible. This rearrangement joins TRBV30 to TRBJ1-5, with D unresolved. Germline assignment: CDR1 GTSNPN and CDR2 SVGIG (reference sequence). The CDR3 is 13 amino acids. This CDR3 is CARSDGSNQPQHF. The CDR3 DNA sequence: TGTGCCCGGAGTGACGGAAGCAATCAGCCCCAGCATTTT. Full variable domain (outside the CDR3, taken from reference TRBV30 and TRBJ1-5): SQTIHQWPATLVQPVGSPLSLECTVEGTSNPNLYWYRQAAGRGLQLLFYSVGIGQISSEVPQNLSASRPQDRQFILSSKKLLLSDSGFYLCARSDGSNQPQHFGDGTRLSIL.